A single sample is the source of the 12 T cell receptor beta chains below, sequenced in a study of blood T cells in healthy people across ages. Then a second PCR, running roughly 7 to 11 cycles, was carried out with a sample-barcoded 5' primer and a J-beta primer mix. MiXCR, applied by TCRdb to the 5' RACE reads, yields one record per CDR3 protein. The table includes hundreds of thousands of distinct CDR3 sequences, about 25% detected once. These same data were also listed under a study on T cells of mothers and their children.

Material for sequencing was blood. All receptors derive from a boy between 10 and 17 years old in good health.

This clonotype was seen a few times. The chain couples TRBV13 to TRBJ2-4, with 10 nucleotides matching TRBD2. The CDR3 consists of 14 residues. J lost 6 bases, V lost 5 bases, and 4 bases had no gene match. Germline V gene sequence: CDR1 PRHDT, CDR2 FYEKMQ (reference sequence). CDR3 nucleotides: TGTGCCAGCAGCACCTGGACTAGCGGAAACATTCAGTACTTC. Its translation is CASSTWTSGNIQYF.

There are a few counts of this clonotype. CDR3 nucleotides: TGTGCCAGCAATGCAGGACTGACCGGATCGTTCTTC. Protein product: CASNAGLTGSFF. The V call is TRBV28, the J call TRBJ2-1; tentatively, D is TRBD2 (5 bases). Germline V gene lookup returns CDR1 MDHEN and CDR2 SYDVKM. CDR3 length: 12 residues. Trimming stripped 7 bases from V and 15 bases from J, with 19 bases between.

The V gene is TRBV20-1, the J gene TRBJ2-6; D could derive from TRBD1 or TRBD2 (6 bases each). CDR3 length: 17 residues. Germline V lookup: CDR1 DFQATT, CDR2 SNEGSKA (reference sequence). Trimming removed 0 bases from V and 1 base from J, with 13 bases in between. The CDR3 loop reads CSARDSWGASGANVLTF. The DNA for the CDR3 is TGCAGTGCTAGAGACTCTTGGGGGGCGTCTGGGGCCAACGTCCTGACTTTC.

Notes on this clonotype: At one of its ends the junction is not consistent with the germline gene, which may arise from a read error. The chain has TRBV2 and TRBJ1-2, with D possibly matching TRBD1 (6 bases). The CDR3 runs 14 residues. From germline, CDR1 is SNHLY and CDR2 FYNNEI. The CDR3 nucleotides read TGTGCCAGCAGGGAAGAGGGGGGCGACTATGGCTACACCTTC. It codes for CASREEGGDYGYTF.

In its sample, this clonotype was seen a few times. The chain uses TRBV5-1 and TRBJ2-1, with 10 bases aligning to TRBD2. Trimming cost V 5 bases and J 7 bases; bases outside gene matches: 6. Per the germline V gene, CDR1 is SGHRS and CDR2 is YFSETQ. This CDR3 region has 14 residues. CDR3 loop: CASSLAGEDNEQFF. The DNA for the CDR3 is TGCGCCAGCAGTCTAGCGGGAGAAGATAATGAGCAGTTCTTC.

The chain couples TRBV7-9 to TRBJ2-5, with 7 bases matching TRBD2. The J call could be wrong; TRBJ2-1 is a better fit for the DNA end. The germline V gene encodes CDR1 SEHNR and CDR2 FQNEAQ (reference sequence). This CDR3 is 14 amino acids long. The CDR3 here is CASSLRGDWNEQFF. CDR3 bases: TGTGCCAGCAGCTTACGGGGGGATTGGAATGAGCAGTTCTTC.

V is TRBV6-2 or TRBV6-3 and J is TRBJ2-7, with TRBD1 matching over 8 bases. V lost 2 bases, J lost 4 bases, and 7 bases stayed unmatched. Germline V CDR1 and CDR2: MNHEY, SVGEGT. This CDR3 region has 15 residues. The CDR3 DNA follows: TGTGCCAGCAGTTACGGGGACAGGCGGGGATACGAGCAGTACTTC. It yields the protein CASSYGDRRGYEQYF.

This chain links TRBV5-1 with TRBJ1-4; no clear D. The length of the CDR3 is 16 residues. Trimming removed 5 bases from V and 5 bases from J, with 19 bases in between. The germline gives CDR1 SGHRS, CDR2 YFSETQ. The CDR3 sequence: CASRIKGSAPNEKLFF. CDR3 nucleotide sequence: TGCGCCAGCAGGATTAAAGGGTCGGCCCCGAATGAAAAACTGTTTTTT. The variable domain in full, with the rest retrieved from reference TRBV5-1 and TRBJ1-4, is KAGVTQTPRYLIKTRGQQVTLSCSPISGHRSVSWYQQTPGQGLQFLFEYFSETQRNKGNFPGRFSGRQFSNSRSEMNVSTLELGDSALYLCASRIKGSAPNEKLFFGSGTQLSVL.

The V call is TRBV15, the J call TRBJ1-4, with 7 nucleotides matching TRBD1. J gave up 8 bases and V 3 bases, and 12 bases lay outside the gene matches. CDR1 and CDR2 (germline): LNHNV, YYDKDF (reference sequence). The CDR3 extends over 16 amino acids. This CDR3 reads CATSSHRTGGEEKLFF. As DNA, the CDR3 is TGTGCCACCAGCAGCCATAGGACAGGAGGGGAAGAAAAACTGTTTTTT. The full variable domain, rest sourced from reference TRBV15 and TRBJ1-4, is DAMVIQNPRYQVTQFGKPVTLSCSQTLNHNVMYWYQQKSSQAPKLLFHYYDKDFNNEADTPDNFQSRRPNTSFCFLDIRSPGLGDTAMYLCATSSHRTGGEEKLFFGSGTQLSVL.

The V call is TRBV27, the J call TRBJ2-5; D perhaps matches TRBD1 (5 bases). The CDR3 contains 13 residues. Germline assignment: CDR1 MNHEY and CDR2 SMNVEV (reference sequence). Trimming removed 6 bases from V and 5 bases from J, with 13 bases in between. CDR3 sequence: CASRPTSGETQYF. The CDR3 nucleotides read TGTGCCAGCAGACCCACCTCAGGGGAGACCCAGTACTTC.

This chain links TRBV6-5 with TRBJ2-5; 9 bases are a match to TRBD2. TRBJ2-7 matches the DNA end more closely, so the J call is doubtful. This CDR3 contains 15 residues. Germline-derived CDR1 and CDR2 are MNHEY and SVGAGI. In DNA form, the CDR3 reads TGTGCCAGCAGGTCCCCTAGCGGGGTAACCTACGAGCAGTACTTC. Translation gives CASRSPSGVTYEQYF.

CDR3 nucleotides: TGTGCCAGCAGGGATAGTAAGGGGGCTCGTGGCTACACCTTC. It translates to CASRDSKGARGYTF. The V and J genes are TRBV28 and TRBJ1-2; 7 bases match TRBD1. V lost 6 bases to trimming and J lost 7 bases; unmatched junction nucleotides: 11. CDR1 and CDR2 from the germline V gene are MDHEN and SYDVKM. The CDR3 has 14 amino acids.